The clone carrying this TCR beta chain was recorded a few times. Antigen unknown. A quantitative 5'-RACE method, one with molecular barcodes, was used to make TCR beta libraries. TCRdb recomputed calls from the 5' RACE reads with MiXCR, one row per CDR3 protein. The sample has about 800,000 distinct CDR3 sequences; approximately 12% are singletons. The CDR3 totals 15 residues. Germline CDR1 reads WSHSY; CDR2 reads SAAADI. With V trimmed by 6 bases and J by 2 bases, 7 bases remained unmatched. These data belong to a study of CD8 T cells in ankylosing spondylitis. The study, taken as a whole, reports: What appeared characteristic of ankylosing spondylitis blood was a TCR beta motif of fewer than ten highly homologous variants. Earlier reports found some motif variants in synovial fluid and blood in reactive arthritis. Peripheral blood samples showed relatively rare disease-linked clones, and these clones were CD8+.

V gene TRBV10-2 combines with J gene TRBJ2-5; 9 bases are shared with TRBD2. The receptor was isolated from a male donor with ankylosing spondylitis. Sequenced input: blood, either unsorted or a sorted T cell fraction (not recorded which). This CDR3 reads CASSGWLAGQETQYF. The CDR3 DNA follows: TGCGCCAGCAGCGGTTGGCTAGCGGGACAAGAGACCCAGTACTTC.